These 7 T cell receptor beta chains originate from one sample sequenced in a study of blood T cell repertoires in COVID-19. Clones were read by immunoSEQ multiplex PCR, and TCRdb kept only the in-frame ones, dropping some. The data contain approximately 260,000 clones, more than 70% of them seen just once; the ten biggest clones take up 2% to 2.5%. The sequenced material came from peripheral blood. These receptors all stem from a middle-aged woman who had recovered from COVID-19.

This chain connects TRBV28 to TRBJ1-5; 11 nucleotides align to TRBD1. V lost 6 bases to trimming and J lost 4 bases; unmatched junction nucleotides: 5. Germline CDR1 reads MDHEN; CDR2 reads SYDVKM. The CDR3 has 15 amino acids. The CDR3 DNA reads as TGTGCCAGCAGCAGCGGGACAGGGGGAAATCAGCCCCAGCATTTT. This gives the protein CASSSGTGGNQPQHF.

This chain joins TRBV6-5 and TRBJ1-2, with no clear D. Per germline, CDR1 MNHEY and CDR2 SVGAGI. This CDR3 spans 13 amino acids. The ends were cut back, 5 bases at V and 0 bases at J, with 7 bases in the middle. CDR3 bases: TGTGCCAGCAGTCTCTATCCTAACTATGGCTACACCTTC. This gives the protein CASSLYPNYGYTF.

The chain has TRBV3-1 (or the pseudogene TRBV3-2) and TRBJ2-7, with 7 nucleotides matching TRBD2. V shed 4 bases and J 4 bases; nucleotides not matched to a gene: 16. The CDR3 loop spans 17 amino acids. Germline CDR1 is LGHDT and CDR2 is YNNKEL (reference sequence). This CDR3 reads CASSPTGGLFLPYEQYF. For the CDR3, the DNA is TGTGCCAGCAGCCCAACGGGGGGACTCTTCCTGCCTTACGAGCAGTACTTC.

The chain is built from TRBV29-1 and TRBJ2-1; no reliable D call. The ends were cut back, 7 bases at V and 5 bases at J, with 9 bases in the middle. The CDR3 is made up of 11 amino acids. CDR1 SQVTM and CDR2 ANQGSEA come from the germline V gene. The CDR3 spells CSGGSDNEQFF. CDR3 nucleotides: TGCAGCGGGGGTTCCGACAATGAGCAGTTCTTC.

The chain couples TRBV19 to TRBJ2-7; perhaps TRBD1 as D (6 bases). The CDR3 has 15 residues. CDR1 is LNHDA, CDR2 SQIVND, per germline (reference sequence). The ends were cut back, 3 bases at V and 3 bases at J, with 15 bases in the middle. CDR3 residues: CASSIEGVPLYEQYF. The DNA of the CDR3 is TGTGCCAGTAGTATTGAGGGGGTGCCACTCTACGAGCAGTACTTC.

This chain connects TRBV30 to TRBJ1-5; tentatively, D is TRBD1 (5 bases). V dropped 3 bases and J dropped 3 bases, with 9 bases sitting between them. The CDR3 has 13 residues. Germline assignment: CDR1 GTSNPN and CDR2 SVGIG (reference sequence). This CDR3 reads CAWRLQANQPQHF. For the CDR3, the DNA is TGTGCCTGGAGGTTACAGGCCAATCAGCCCCAGCATTTT.

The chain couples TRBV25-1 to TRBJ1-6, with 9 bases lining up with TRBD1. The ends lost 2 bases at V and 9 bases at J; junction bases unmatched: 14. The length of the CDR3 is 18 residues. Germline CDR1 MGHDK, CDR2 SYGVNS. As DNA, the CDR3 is TGTGCCAGCAGTGAAGTCGGCGGGACAGGGCTTCGACGTTCACCCCTCCACTTT. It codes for CASSEVGGTGLRRSPLHF.